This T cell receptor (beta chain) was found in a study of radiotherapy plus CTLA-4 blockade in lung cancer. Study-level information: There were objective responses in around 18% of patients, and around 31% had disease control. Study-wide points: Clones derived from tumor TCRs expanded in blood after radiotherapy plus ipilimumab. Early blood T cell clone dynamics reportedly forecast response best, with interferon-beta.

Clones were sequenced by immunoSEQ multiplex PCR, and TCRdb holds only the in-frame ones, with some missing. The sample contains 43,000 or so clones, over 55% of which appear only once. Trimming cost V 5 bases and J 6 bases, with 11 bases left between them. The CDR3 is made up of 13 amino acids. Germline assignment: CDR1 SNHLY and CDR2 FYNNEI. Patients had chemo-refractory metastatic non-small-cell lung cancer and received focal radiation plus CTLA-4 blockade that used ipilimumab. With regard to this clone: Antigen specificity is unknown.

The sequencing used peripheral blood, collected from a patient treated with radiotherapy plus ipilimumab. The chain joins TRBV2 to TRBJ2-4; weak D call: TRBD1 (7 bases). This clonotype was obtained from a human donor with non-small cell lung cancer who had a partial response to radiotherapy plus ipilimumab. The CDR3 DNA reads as TGTGCCAGCAGTCAGGGGGGCGTAAACATTCAGTACTTC. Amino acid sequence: CASSQGGVNIQYF.